This is a list of T cell receptor beta chains from one sample in a study of blood T cells in healthy people across ages. MiXCR was run by TCRdb on the 5' RACE reads, yielding one entry per CDR3 protein. Of about 1.6 million distinct CDR3 sequences listed, almost 35% are singletons. Source material: blood. The receptors originated from a woman aged 30 to 39 in good health. CDR3s include the opening cysteine and the closing phenylalanine or tryptophan. The D gene is left open where the match is weak. Expanded clones are given a class, and other clones once, few, many or no size at all.

TRBJ2-1,.,.,TRBV5-1,CASSLPAEDHEQFF,TGCGCCAGCAGCTTGCCCGCGGAGGACCATGAGCAGTTCTTC
TRBJ2-5,.,.,TRBV4-1,CASSQAHGETQYF,TGCGCCAGCAGCCAGGCCCATGGGGAGACCCAGTACTTC
TRBJ1-2,few,TRBD1,TRBV6-2/TRBV6-3,CASSQGTAPRDGYTF,TGTGCCAGCAGTCAAGGGACAGCCCCAAGGGATGGCTACACCTTC
TRBJ1-1,.,.,TRBV6-5,CASRGGGNTEAFF,TGTGCCTCGAGGGGGGGCGGGAACACTGAAGCTTTCTTT
TRBJ2-1,.,TRBD2,TRBV5-4,CASSTIAGGGEQFF,TGTGCCAGCAGCACCATAGCGGGAGGCGGTGAGCAGTTCTTC
TRBJ2-3,.,TRBD2,TRBV9,CTSSGPGGRFTDTQYF,TGTACCAGCAGCGGCCCCGGCGGGAGATTCACAGATACGCAGTATTTT
TRBJ2-5,.,TRBD1,TRBV5-1,CASSSQGFGQETQYF,TGCGCCAGCAGCTCACAGGGGTTTGGCCAAGAGACCCAGTACTTC
TRBJ1-5,many,TRBD1,TRBV7-9,CASSLGQGSQPQHF,TGTGCCAGCAGCCTTGGACAGGGGAGTCAGCCCCAGCATTTT
TRBJ2-1,.,TRBD2,TRBV20-1,CSVFPGLAGGPQFF,TGCAGTGTTTTCCCGGGACTAGCGGGGGGGCCCCAGTTCTTC
TRBJ1-2,few,.,TRBV10-3,CAISERADYGYTF,TGTGCCATCAGTGAGAGGGCAGACTATGGCTACACCTTC
TRBJ1-6,.,.,TRBV9,CASSVEGGAHSPLHF,TGTGCCAGCAGCGTAGAAGGGGGGGCTCATTCACCCCTCCACTTT
TRBJ1-2,few,.,TRBV20-1,CSARVQRNYGYTF,TGCAGTGCTAGAGTACAGAGGAACTATGGCTACACCTTC
TRBJ2-7,.,.,TRBV27,CASSTQGSPYEQYF,TGTGCCAGCAGTACACAGGGATCTCCCTACGAGCAGTACTTC
TRBJ2-1,once,TRBD2,TRBV7-8,CASSSGLVAGDDEQFF,TGTGCCAGCAGCTCGGGGTTAGTAGCGGGAGACGATGAGCAGTTCTTC
TRBJ2-1,few,.,TRBV20-1,CSAPWRELNEQFF,TGCAGTGCACCATGGCGGGAACTAAATGAGCAGTTCTTC
TRBJ2-5,.,TRBD2,TRBV20-1,CSARSLAGRGETQYF,TGCAGTGCTAGATCTCTAGCGGGACGAGGAGAGACCCAGTACTTC
TRBJ2-7,many,.,TRBV7-9,CASSPLRGAAVYEQYF,TGTGCCAGCAGTCCTCTTCGGGGAGCGGCGGTATACGAGCAGTACTTC
TRBJ2-7,.,.,TRBV13,CASSLKWSYEQYF,TGTGCCAGCAGCTTAAAGTGGAGCTACGAGCAGTACTTC
TRBJ1-2,.,.,TRBV14,CASSQGPGYYGYTF,TGTGCCAGCAGCCAAGGGCCGGGGTACTATGGCTACACCTTC
TRBJ2-7,few,.,TRBV9,CASSAGLSSEQYF,TGTGCCAGCAGCGCTGGGCTTTCGAGTGAGCAGTACTTC
TRBJ2-1,.,TRBD1,TRBV7-9,CASSQPGQPPEVSENEQFF,TGTGCCAGCAGCCAACCGGGACAGCCTCCGGAGGTGTCGGAGAATGAGCAGTTCTTC
TRBJ1-5,.,.,TRBV28,CASRTNQQPQHF,TGTGCCAGCAGGACCAATCAGCAGCCCCAGCATTTT
TRBJ2-5,.,.,TRBV9,CASSVPEREIQETQYF,TGTGCCAGCAGCGTCCCAGAAAGAGAGATTCAAGAGACCCAGTACTTC
TRBJ2-3,.,.,TRBV5-1,CASSPRASSTDTQYF,TGCGCCAGCAGCCCCAGGGCCTCTAGCACAGATACGCAGTATTTT
TRBJ1-4,.,.,TRBV9,CASSVDGRPSIDGKLFF,TGTGCCAGCAGCGTAGATGGCAGACCCTCTATAGATGGAAAACTGTTTTTT
TRBJ2-7,.,TRBD2,TRBV13,CANSQPGGVYEQYF,TGTGCCAACAGCCAACCCGGGGGGGTCTACGAGCAGTACTTC
TRBJ1-2,.,.,TRBV7-8,CASSLREQNYGYTF,TGTGCCAGCAGCTTAAGGGAACAGAACTATGGCTACACCTTC
TRBJ2-1,.,.,TRBV20-1,CSASYITGSSYNEQFF,TGCAGTGCTAGCTATATAACAGGGAGCTCCTACAATGAGCAGTTCTTC
TRBJ2-7,.,TRBD2,TRBV27,CTSSSQGLAGGGEQYF,TGTACCAGCAGTTCCCAGGGACTAGCGGGAGGGGGCGAGCAGTACTTC
TRBJ2-7,few,.,TRBV6-1,CASSEVRLSPSYEQYF,TGTGCCAGCAGTGAAGTAAGACTCAGCCCCTCCTACGAGCAGTACTTC
TRBJ2-3,.,.,TRBV24-1,CATRIGSQYF,TGTGCCACTCGGATCGGGTCGCAGTATTTT
TRBJ2-5,.,.,TRBV6-6,CASSYSNVETQYF,TGTGCCAGCAGTTACTCGAACGTGGAGACCCAGTACTTC
TRBJ1-2,few,TRBD1,TRBV29-1,CSVLTGTGGLGYTF,TGCAGCGTCTTAACCGGGACAGGGGGCCTTGGCTACACCTTC
TRBJ2-5,.,TRBD1,TRBV6-2/TRBV6-3,CASSYSRTGRRETQYF,TGTGCCAGCAGTTACTCGAGGACAGGGCGGCGGGAGACCCAGTACTTC
TRBJ2-3,.,.,TRBV6-1,CASSAVMGDTSTDTQYF,TGTGCCAGCAGTGCAGTAATGGGCGATACTAGCACAGATACGCAGTATTTT
TRBJ2-2,.,.,TRBV7-2,CASSFLLENTGELFF,TGTGCCAGCAGCTTTTTGTTGGAGAACACCGGGGAGCTGTTTTTT
TRBJ2-7,few,.,TRBV4-1,CASSQETGDAYEQYF,TGCGCCAGCAGCCAAGAGACAGGTGATGCCTACGAGCAGTACTTC
TRBJ1-2,few,.,TRBV27,CASRPTGSNYGYTF,TGTGCCAGCAGACCGACGGGGTCTAACTATGGCTACACCTTC
TRBJ2-3,.,.,TRBV11-2,CASSTGTQTQYF,TGTGCCAGCAGCACCGGGACCCAGACGCAGTATTTT
TRBJ2-5,few,TRBD1,TRBV11-2,CASSGRDRGPETQYF,TGTGCCAGCAGCGGCCGGGACAGGGGGCCGGAGACCCAGTACTTC
TRBJ2-7,.,.,TRBV7-9,CASSSTRTADPYEQYF,TGTGCCAGCAGCTCCACGCGGACAGCTGACCCCTACGAGCAGTACTTC
TRBJ2-7,.,.,TRBV4-1,CASSQRAEIAYEQYF,TGCGCCAGCAGCCAAAGAGCAGAGATAGCCTACGAGCAGTACTTC
TRBJ1-2,.,.,TRBV12-5,CASGPSRDGEYGYTF,TGTGCTAGTGGTCCGTCTCGGGACGGGGAGTATGGCTACACCTTC
TRBJ2-3,.,TRBD1,TRBV3-1,CASSQPNGRGWADTQYF,TGTGCCAGCAGCCAACCGAATGGCAGGGGGTGGGCAGATACTCAGTATTTT
TRBJ2-3,.,.,TRBV6-1,CASTKGRPDTQYF,TGTGCCAGCACAAAGGGGAGGCCAGATACGCAGTATTTT
TRBJ2-3,.,TRBD2,TRBV9,CASSVGGLAGDTQYF,TGTGCCAGCAGCGTAGGGGGACTAGCGGGGGATACGCAGTATTTT